These T cell receptor beta chains were read from a single sample in a study of identical twins. TCRdb re-derived calls from the 5' RACE reads in MiXCR, one entry per CDR3 protein. This table has under 900,000 distinct CDR3 sequences, 15% to 20% appearing once. The sample was also linked to a second study, of T cells expressing NK-cell markers.

Source material: PBMCs. The receptors stem from a woman aged 18-30 years in good health. Each CDR3 is given with its conserved first and last residue. D genes are given only for firm matches. Not every row has a clone size; where given, it reads once, few, many or a size class.

cdr3_aa: CASSQAAGGPYNEQFF; cdr3_nt: TGTGCCAGCAGCCAGGCAGCGGGGGGGCCTTACAATGAGCAGTTCTTC; j_call: TRBJ2-1; v_call: TRBV4-2; clone_size: -; d_call: TRBD2
cdr3_aa: CASSLGGGGLLEQYF; cdr3_nt: TGTGCCAGCAGCTTAGGAGGTGGGGGGCTCCTGGAGCAGTACTTC; j_call: TRBJ2-7; v_call: TRBV7-9; clone_size: once; d_call: -
cdr3_aa: CASRGGATIYNEQFF; cdr3_nt: TGTGCCAGCAGAGGCGGGGCGACAATTTACAATGAGCAGTTCTTC; j_call: TRBJ2-1; v_call: TRBV7-9; clone_size: -; d_call: -
cdr3_aa: CSALTGPLSGNTIYF; cdr3_nt: TGCAGTGCCCTGACAGGTCCCCTCTCTGGAAACACCATATATTTT; j_call: TRBJ1-3; v_call: TRBV20-1; clone_size: few; d_call: -
cdr3_aa: CASSQEAFYNEQFF; cdr3_nt: TGTGCCAGCAGCCAAGAAGCGTTTTACAATGAGCAGTTCTTC; j_call: TRBJ2-1; v_call: TRBV14; clone_size: few; d_call: -
cdr3_aa: CASSYLSGRDRDTQYF; cdr3_nt: TGTGCCAGCAGCTACCTGAGCGGGAGGGATCGAGATACGCAGTATTTT; j_call: TRBJ2-3; v_call: TRBV7-9; clone_size: few; d_call: TRBD2
cdr3_aa: CSANPIRKRDEQFF; cdr3_nt: TGCAGTGCTAACCCCATCAGGAAGCGGGATGAGCAGTTCTTC; j_call: TRBJ2-1; v_call: TRBV20-1; clone_size: -; d_call: -
cdr3_aa: CASSPYRDHSYEQYF; cdr3_nt: TGTGCCAGCAGTCCATACAGGGACCACTCCTACGAGCAGTACTTC; j_call: TRBJ2-7; v_call: TRBV12-3/TRBV12-4; clone_size: few; d_call: -
cdr3_aa: CASSQLAGELFF; cdr3_nt: TGTGCCAGCAGCCAACTAGCCGGGGAGCTGTTTTTT; j_call: TRBJ2-2; v_call: TRBV3-1; clone_size: -; d_call: -
cdr3_aa: CSARVGLAGSYEQYF; cdr3_nt: TGCAGTGCTAGAGTCGGCCTAGCGGGTTCCTACGAGCAGTACTTC; j_call: TRBJ2-7; v_call: TRBV20-1; clone_size: few; d_call: TRBD2
cdr3_aa: CASRGPANTEAFF; cdr3_nt: TGTGCCAGCAGAGGCCCAGCGAACACTGAAGCTTTCTTT; j_call: TRBJ1-1; v_call: TRBV9; clone_size: once; d_call: -
cdr3_aa: CSARDGPTTTNNEQFF; cdr3_nt: TGCAGTGCTAGAGATGGCCCTACGACTACAAACAATGAGCAGTTCTTC; j_call: TRBJ2-1; v_call: TRBV20-1; clone_size: few; d_call: -
cdr3_aa: CSATEREVDTQYF; cdr3_nt: TGCAGTGCTACTGAGCGGGAGGTGGATACGCAGTATTTT; j_call: TRBJ2-3; v_call: TRBV20-1; clone_size: many; d_call: TRBD2
cdr3_aa: CASSRDTQSSGNTIYF; cdr3_nt: TGCGCCAGCAGTCGCGATACACAGAGCTCTGGAAACACCATATATTTT; j_call: TRBJ1-3; v_call: TRBV5-1; clone_size: few; d_call: -
cdr3_aa: CASSLVLARVTEQFF; cdr3_nt: TGCGCCAGCAGCTTGGTCCTAGCACGGGTAACTGAGCAGTTCTTC; j_call: TRBJ2-1; v_call: TRBV5-1; clone_size: -; d_call: -
cdr3_aa: CSGRLAAWDEQFF; cdr3_nt: TGCAGCGGGCGGCTAGCGGCATGGGATGAGCAGTTCTTC; j_call: TRBJ2-1; v_call: TRBV29-1; clone_size: few; d_call: TRBD2
cdr3_aa: CASSPDPGDRGGYTF; cdr3_nt: TGTGCCAGCAGCCCGGACCCAGGGGATCGGGGTGGCTACACCTTC; j_call: TRBJ1-2; v_call: TRBV5-5; clone_size: -; d_call: -
cdr3_aa: CASSLGGTSVTYEQYF; cdr3_nt: TGTGCCAGCAGCTTAGGAGGGACTAGCGTTACCTACGAGCAGTACTTC; j_call: TRBJ2-7; v_call: TRBV7-2; clone_size: -; d_call: TRBD2
cdr3_aa: CASSHRGRSSGANVLTF; cdr3_nt: TGTGCCAGCAGTCACAGGGGGCGTTCCTCTGGGGCCAACGTCCTGACTTTC; j_call: TRBJ2-6; v_call: TRBV12-3/TRBV12-4; clone_size: few; d_call: TRBD1
cdr3_aa: CASSNRLAVYNEQFF; cdr3_nt: TGTGCCAGCAGCAACAGACTAGCGGTCTACAATGAGCAGTTCTTC; j_call: TRBJ2-1; v_call: TRBV7-9; clone_size: -; d_call: TRBD2
cdr3_aa: CSASRYYNEQFF; cdr3_nt: TGCAGTGCTAGCAGGTATTACAATGAGCAGTTCTTC; j_call: TRBJ2-1; v_call: TRBV20-1; clone_size: many; d_call: -
cdr3_aa: CASSLERERRGTQYF; cdr3_nt: TGTGCCAGCAGCTTAGAACGGGAGCGACGAGGTACGCAGTATTTT; j_call: TRBJ2-3; v_call: TRBV7-9; clone_size: few; d_call: -
cdr3_aa: CAISVQQTSTDTQYF; cdr3_nt: TGTGCCATCAGTGTACAACAGACTAGCACAGATACGCAGTATTTT; j_call: TRBJ2-3; v_call: TRBV10-3; clone_size: few; d_call: -
cdr3_aa: CASSYSVGHSGANVLTF; cdr3_nt: TGTGCCAGCAGTTACTCGGTGGGCCACTCTGGGGCCAACGTCCTGACTTTC; j_call: TRBJ2-6; v_call: TRBV6-5; clone_size: -; d_call: -
cdr3_aa: CASSPVGGRDTQYF; cdr3_nt: TGTGCCAGCAGCCCGGTGGGCGGGAGAGATACGCAGTATTTT; j_call: TRBJ2-3; v_call: TRBV7-2; clone_size: few; d_call: TRBD2
cdr3_aa: CAISGQEADTQYF; cdr3_nt: TGTGCCATCAGTGGACAGGAGGCAGATACGCAGTATTTT; j_call: TRBJ2-3; v_call: TRBV10-3; clone_size: -; d_call: -
cdr3_aa: CAISLGLANTGELFF; cdr3_nt: TGTGCCATCAGCTTGGGCCTTGCGAACACCGGGGAGCTGTTTTTT; j_call: TRBJ2-2; v_call: TRBV10-3; clone_size: -; d_call: -
cdr3_aa: CSARDVLGQSSYEQYF; cdr3_nt: TGCAGTGCTAGAGATGTATTAGGACAGAGCTCCTACGAGCAGTACTTC; j_call: TRBJ2-7; v_call: TRBV20-1; clone_size: -; d_call: -
cdr3_aa: CASSLPTSGREMVEQFF; cdr3_nt: TGTGCCAGCAGTCTTCCGACTAGCGGGAGGGAGATGGTTGAGCAGTTCTTC; j_call: TRBJ2-1; v_call: TRBV28; clone_size: -; d_call: TRBD2
cdr3_aa: CSALRASGADTQYF; cdr3_nt: TGCAGTGCCCTCAGGGCTAGCGGGGCAGATACGCAGTATTTT; j_call: TRBJ2-3; v_call: TRBV20-1; clone_size: -; d_call: TRBD2
cdr3_aa: CASTLPGTSDHEQFF; cdr3_nt: TGTGCCAGCACCCTCCCCGGGACTAGCGATCATGAGCAGTTCTTC; j_call: TRBJ2-1; v_call: TRBV6-1; clone_size: once; d_call: TRBD2